The entry that follows covers one TCR beta chain sequence. Its antigen is not known. The authors ran a second PCR of about 6 to 11 cycles using a sample-barcoded 5' primer and a J-beta primer mix. Every sample gave at least 2.5 million paired-end reads containing CDR3. In TCRdb, the 5' RACE reads were re-called with MiXCR into one record per CDR3 protein. The table has some 1,800,000 distinct CDR3 sequences, 39% seen once. Per individual sample, total RNA of at least 5 micrograms was extracted. The data originate from a study of blood T cells in healthy people across ages. Study observations and caveats: Higher naive T cell percentage went strongly together with higher TCR beta diversity. Donor CMV infection status was unknown, possibly confounding age-related changes in expanded clonotypes.

V gave up 5 bases and J gave up 3 bases, with 14 bases separating them. The CDR3 loop spans 14 amino acids. Germline CDR1 SEHNR, CDR2 FQNEAQ (reference sequence). The sample taken for sequencing was blood. This TCR was recovered from a human donor in good health. The chain employs TRBV7-9 and TRBJ2-7, with D perhaps TRBD1 (6 bases). CDR3 nucleotide sequence: TGTGCCAGCAGCCCTACAGGGATCTTCTACGAGCAGTACTTC. Protein product: CASSPTGIFYEQYF. The whole variable domain, filled in from reference TRBV7-9 and TRBJ2-7, reads DTGVSQNPRHKITKRGQNVTFRCDPISEHNRLYWYRQTLGQGPEFLTYFQNEAQLEKSRLLSDRFSAERPKGSFSTLEIQRTEQGDSAMYLCASSPTGIFYEQYFGPGTRLTVT.